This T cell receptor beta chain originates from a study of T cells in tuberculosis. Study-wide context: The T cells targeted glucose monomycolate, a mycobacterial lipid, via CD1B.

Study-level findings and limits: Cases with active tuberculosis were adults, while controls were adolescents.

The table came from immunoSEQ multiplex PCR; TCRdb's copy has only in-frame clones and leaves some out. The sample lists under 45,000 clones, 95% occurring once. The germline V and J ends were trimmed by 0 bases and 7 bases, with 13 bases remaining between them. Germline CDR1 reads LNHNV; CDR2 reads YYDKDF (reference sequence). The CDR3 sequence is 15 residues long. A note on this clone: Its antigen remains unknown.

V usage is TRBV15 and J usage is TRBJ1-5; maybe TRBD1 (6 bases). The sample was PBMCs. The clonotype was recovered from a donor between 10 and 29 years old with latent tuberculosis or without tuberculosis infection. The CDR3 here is CATSRDAGGGQPQHF. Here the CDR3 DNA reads TGTGCCACCAGCAGAGATGCGGGGGGCGGGCAGCCCCAGCATTTT.